This entry is about one TCR beta chain. What it binds is unknown. These data are taken from a study of identifying expanded T cells in peripheral blood. Study-level findings and limits: Approximately 2-week clone count variance significantly increased as total template count grew.

Clones were sequenced by immunoSEQ multiplex PCR, and TCRdb holds only the in-frame ones, with some missing. The repertoire has approximately 90,000 clones, around nine tenths of them found once; the top ten carry about 4%. Trimming removed 5 bases at V and 4 bases at J, with 17 bases between. The CDR3 totals 15 residues. Germline loops: CDR1 SEHNR, CDR2 FQNEAQ (reference sequence). During the collection period, no donor immune events like infections were recorded. Material: blood. The chain has TRBV7-9 and TRBJ1-2; maybe TRBD1 (5 bases). This clonotype was obtained from a person between 18 and 75 years old in good health. The CDR3 DNA reads TGTGCCAGCAGCCCGTCGTTGGAGGGGATCTATGGCTACACCTTC. It yields the protein CASSPSLEGIYGYTF. The full variable domain, with the rest looked up from reference TRBV7-9 and TRBJ1-2, is DTGVSQNPRHKITKRGQNVTFRCDPISEHNRLYWYRQTLGQGPEFLTYFQNEAQLEKSRLLSDRFSAERPKGSFSTLEIQRTEQGDSAMYLCASSPSLEGIYGYTFGSGTRLTVV.